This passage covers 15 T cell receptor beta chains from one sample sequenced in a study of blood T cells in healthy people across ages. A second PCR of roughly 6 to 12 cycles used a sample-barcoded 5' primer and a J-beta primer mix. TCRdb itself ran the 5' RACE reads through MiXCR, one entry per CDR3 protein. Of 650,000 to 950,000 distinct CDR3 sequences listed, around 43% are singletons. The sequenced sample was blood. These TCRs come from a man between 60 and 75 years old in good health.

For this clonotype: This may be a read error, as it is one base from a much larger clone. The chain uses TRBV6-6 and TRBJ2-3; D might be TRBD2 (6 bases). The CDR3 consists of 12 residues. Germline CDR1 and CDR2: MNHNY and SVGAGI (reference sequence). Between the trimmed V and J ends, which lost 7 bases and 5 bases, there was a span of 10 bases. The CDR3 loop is CASKQEGDTQYF. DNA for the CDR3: TGTGCCAGCAAACAGGAGGGAGATACGCAGTATTTT.

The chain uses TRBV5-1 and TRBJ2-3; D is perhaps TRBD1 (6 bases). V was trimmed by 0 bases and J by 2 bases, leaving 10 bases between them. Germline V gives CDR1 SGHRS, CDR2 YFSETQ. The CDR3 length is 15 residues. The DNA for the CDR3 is TGCGCCAGCAGCTTGGATGGACAGTACACAGATACGCAGTATTTT. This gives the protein CASSLDGQYTDTQYF.

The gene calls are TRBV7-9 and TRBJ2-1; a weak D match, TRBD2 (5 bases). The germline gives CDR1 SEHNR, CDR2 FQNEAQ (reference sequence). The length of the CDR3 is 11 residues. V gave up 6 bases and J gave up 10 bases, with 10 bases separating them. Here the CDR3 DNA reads TGTGCCAGCAGTCCGAGGGTGGAGCAGTTCTTC. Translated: CASSPRVEQFF.

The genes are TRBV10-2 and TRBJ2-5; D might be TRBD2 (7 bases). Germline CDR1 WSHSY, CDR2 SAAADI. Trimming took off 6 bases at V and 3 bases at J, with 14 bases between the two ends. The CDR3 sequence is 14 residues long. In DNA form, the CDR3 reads TGCGCCAGCAGGTTGGGGAGGGGGGAAGAGACCCAGTACTTC. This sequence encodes CASRLGRGEETQYF.

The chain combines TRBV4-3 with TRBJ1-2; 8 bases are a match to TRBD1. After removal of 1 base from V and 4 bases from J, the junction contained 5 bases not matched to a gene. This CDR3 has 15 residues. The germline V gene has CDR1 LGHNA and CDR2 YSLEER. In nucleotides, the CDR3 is TGCGCCAGCAGCCAAGTGGACAGGGCTCTCTATGGCTACACCTTC. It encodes CASSQVDRALYGYTF.

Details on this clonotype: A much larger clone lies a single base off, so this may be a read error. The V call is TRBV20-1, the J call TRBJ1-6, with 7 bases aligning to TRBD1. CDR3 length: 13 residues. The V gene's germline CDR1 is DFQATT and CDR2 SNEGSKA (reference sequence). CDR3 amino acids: CSARTGRDSPPHF. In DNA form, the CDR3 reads TGCAGTGCTAGGACAGGGAGGGACTCACCCCCCCACTTT.

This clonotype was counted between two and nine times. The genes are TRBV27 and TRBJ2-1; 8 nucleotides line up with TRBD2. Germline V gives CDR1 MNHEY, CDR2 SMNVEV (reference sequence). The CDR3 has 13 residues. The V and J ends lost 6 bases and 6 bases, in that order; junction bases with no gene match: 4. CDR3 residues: CASSGGALNEQFF. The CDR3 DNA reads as TGTGCCAGCAGCGGGGGGGCCCTCAATGAGCAGTTCTTC.

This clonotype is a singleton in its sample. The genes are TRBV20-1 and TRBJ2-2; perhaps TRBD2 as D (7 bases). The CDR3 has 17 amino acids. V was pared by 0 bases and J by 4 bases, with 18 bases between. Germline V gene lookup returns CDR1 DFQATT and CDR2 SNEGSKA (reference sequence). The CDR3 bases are TGCAGTGCTAGAGACCCTAAGGGGGGGGCCACCACCGGGGAGCTGTTTTTT. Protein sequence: CSARDPKGGATTGELFF.

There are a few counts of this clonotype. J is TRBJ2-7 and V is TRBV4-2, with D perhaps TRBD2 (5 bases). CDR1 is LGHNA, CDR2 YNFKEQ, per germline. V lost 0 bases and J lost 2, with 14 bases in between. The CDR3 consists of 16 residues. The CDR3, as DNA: TGTGCCAGCAGCCAAGATCTTAGCGCCTCGACCTACGAGCAGTACTTC. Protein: CASSQDLSASTYEQYF.

CDR3 region: CASSLEKNTGELFF. CDR3 nucleotide sequence: TGCGCCAGCAGCTTGGAGAAGAACACCGGGGAGCTGTTTTTT. The chain is built from TRBV5-1 and TRBJ2-2, with D unclear. V lost 0 bases and J 1 base, leaving 4 bases between the germline ends. This CDR3 comprises 14 residues. Looked up from germline, CDR1 is SGHRS and CDR2 is YFSETQ.

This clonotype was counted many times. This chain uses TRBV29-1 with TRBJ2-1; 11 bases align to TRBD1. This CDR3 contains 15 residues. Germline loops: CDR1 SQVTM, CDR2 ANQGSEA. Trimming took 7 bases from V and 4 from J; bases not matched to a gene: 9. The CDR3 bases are TGCAGCGCTCCTGGGACAGGGGGTACTTACAATGAGCAGTTCTTC. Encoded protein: CSAPGTGGTYNEQFF.

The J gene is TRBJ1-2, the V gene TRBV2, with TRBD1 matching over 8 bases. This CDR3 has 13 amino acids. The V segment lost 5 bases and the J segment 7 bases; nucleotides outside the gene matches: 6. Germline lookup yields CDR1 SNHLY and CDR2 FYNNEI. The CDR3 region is CASSWGQELGYTF. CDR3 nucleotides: TGTGCCAGCAGTTGGGGACAGGAACTTGGCTACACCTTC.

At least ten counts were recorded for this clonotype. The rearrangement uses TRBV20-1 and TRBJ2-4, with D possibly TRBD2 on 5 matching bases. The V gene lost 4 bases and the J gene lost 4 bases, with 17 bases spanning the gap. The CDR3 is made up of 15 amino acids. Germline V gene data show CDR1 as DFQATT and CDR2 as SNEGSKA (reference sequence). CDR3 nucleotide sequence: TGCAGTGCTATGCCACTAGGTTGGGCAAAAAACATTCAGTACTTC. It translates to CSAMPLGWAKNIQYF.

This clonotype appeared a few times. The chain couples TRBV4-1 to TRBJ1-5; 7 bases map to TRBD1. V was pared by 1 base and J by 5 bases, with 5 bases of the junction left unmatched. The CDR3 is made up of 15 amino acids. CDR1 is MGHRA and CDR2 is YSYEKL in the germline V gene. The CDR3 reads CASSQATRGYQPQHF. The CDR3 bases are TGCGCCAGCAGCCAAGCCACCAGGGGGTATCAGCCCCAGCATTTT.

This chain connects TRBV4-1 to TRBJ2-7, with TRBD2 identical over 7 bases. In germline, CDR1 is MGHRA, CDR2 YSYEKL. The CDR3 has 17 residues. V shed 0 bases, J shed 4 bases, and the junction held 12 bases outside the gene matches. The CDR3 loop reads CASSQDGYPGRVYEQYF. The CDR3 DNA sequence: TGCGCCAGCAGCCAAGATGGATACCCGGGGAGGGTATACGAGCAGTACTTC.